Presented here are 6 T cell receptor beta chains from one specimen sequenced in a study of cytomegalovirus exposure and HLA in healthy donors. Use of 60 Vbeta and 13 Jbeta primers characterized the PCR. Using immunoSEQ multiplex PCR, the repertoire was profiled, and TCRdb retains in-frame clones only, with some absent. The table includes 85,000 to 130,000 clones, approximately 80% detected once. The sample was PBMCs. The receptors here all came from a man aged 55 to 70 in good health and CMV-seronegative.

As to this clone: The junction departs from the called germline gene at one end, perhaps through a read error. The chain combines TRBV30 with TRBJ1-1; D may be TRBD1 (5 bases). Per germline, CDR1 GTSNPN and CDR2 SVGIG (reference sequence). CDR3 size: 15 residues. This chain's CDR3 is CAWREEGNWVTKAFF. CDR3 nucleotide sequence: TGTGCCTGGAGGGAGGAGGGGAATTGGGTCACTAAAGCTTTCTTT.

The chain links TRBV5-6 to TRBJ1-2, with 8 bases identical to TRBD1. This CDR3 comprises 13 residues. V dropped 4 bases and J dropped 5; count of bases not matched to a gene: 4. Germline-derived CDR1 and CDR2 are SGHDT and YYEEEE. The CDR3 DNA reads as TGTGCCAGCAGCCTGGACAGGGCTTATGGCTACACCTTC. As protein: CASSLDRAYGYTF. Using reference TRBV5-6 and TRBJ1-2 for the parts outside the CDR3, the full variable domain is DAGVTQSPTHLIKTRGQQVTLRCSPKSGHDTVSWYQQALGQGPQFIFQYYEEEERQRGNFPDRFSGHQFPNYSSELNVNALLLGDSALYLCASSLDRAYGYTFGSGTRLTVV.

The chain couples TRBV2 to TRBJ1-2; 8 bases are shared with TRBD1. The germline V gene has CDR1 SNHLY and CDR2 FYNNEI. The CDR3 covers 14 residues. Trimming cost V 7 bases and J 4 bases; bases outside gene matches: 8. CDR3 DNA sequence: TGTGCCAGCACGAGGACAGGGTTGGGCTATGGCTACACCTTC. It encodes CASTRTGLGYGYTF.

This clone came up a few times. This chain links TRBV20-1 with TRBJ1-1; the D is unclear. This CDR3 is 11 amino acids long. The V gene's germline CDR1 is DFQATT and CDR2 SNEGSKA (reference sequence). V was clipped by 0 bases and J by 7 bases, with 6 bases between them. The CDR3 coding sequence is TGCAGTGCTAGAGATCAGGTTGAAGCTTTCTTT. Its translation is CSARDQVEAFF.

This chain uses TRBV6-6 with TRBJ1-3, with D possibly TRBD1 on 5 matching bases. There are 15 residues in the CDR3. Germline V gene data show CDR1 as MNHNY and CDR2 as SVGAGI (reference sequence). V shed 7 bases and J shed 5 bases, with 18 bases lying between them. This chain's CDR3 is CASTDPGGGRNTIYF. The CDR3 DNA follows: TGTGCCAGCACCGACCCCGGGGGAGGTAGAAACACCATATATTTT.

V usage is TRBV5-6 and J usage is TRBJ1-5, with 9 bases lining up with TRBD1. The V gene end was trimmed by 3 bases and the J gene end by 7 bases; junction bases not matched to a gene: 8. CDR3 size: 15 residues. Germline V gives CDR1 SGHDT, CDR2 YYEEEE. The CDR3 DNA follows: TGTGCCAGCAGCTCAGGGACAGGGAGGCTCCAGCCCCAGCATTTT. Translated: CASSSGTGRLQPQHF.